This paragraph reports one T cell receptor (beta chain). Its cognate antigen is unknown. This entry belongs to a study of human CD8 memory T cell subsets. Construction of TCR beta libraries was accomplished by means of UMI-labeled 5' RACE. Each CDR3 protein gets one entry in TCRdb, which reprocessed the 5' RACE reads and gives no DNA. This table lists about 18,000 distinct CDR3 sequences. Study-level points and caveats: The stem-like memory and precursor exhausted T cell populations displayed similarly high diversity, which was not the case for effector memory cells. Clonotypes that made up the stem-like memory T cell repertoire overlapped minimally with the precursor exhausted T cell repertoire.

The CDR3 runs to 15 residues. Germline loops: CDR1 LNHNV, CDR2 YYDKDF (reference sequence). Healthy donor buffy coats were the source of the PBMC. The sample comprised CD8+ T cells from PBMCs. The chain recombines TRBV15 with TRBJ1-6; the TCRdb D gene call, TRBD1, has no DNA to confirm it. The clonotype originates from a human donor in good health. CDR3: CATSREGGLIAPLHF.